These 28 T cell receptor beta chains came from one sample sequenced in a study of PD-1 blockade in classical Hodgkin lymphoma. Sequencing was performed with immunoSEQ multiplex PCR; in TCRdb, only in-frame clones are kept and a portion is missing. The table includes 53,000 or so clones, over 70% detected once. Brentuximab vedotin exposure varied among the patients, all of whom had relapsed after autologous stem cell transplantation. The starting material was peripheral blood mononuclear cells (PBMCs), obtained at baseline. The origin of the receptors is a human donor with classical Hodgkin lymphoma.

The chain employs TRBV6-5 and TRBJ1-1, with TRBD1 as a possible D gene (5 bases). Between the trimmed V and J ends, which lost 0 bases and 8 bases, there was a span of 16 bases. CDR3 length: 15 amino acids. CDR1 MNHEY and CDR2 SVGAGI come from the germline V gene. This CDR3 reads CASSYSNKGQGEAFF. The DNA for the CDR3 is TGTGCCAGCAGTTACTCGAACAAAGGACAAGGAGAAGCTTTCTTT.

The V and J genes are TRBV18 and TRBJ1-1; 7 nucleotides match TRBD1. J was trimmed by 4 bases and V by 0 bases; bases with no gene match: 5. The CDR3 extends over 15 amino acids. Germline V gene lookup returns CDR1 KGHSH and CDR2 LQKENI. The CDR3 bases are TGTGCCAGCTCACCACCGCGCGACAGGGTCACTGAAGCTTTCTTT. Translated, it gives CASSPPRDRVTEAFF.

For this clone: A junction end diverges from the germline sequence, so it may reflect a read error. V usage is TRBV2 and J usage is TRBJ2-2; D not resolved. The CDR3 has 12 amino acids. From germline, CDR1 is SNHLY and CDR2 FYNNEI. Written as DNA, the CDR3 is TGTACCAGCATTGAAACTACCGGGGAGCTGTTTTTT. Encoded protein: CTSIETTGELFF.

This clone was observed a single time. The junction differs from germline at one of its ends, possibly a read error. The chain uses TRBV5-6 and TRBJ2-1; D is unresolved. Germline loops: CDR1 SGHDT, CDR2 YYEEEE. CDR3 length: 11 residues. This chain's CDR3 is CASSSFNEQFF. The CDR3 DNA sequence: TGTGCCAGCAGCTCCTTCAATGAGCAGTTCTTC.

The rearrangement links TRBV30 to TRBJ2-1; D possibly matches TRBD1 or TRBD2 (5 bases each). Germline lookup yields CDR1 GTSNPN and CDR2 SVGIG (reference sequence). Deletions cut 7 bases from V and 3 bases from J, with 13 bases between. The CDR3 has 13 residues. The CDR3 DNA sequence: TGTGCCTCCGGGACGGCTCACTACAATGAGCAGTTCTTC. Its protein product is CASGTAHYNEQFF.

CDR3 coding DNA: TGCAGTGCCTACCCTGAAGCTTTCTTT. Translating it yields CSAYPEAFF. The chain recombines TRBV20-1 with TRBJ1-1; D gene ambiguous. The V and J ends lost 6 bases and 6 bases respectively, with 5 bases between them. Per germline, CDR1 DFQATT and CDR2 SNEGSKA (reference sequence). CDR3 length: 9 amino acids.

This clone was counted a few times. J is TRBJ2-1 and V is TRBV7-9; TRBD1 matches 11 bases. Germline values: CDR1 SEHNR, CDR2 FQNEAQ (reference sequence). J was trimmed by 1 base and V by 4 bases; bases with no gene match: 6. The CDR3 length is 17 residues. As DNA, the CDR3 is TGTGCCAGCAGCTCACTCGGGGACAGGGGGTCCTACAATGAGCAGTTCTTC. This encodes CASSSLGDRGSYNEQFF.

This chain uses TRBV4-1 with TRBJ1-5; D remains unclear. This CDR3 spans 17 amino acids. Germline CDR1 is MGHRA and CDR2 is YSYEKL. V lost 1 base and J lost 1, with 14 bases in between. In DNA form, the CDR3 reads TGCGCCAGCAGCCAAGCAGAGTCGGACCTAAGCAATCAGCCCCAGCATTTT. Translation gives CASSQAESDLSNQPQHF.

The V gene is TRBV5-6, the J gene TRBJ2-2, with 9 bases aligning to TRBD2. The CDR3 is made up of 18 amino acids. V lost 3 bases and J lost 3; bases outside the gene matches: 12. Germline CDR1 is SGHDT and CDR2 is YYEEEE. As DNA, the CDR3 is TGTGCCAGCAGCTGGGGGGCTCTAGCGGGAAAGGACACCGGGGAGCTGTTTTTT. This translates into CASSWGALAGKDTGELFF.

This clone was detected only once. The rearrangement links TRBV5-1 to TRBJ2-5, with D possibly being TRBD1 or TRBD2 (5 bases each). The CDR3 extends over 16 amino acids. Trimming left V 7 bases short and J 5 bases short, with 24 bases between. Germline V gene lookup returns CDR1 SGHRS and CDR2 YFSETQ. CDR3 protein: CASAIGPFGTGETQYF. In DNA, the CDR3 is TGCGCCAGCGCCATCGGTCCCTTTGGGACGGGTGAGACCCAGTACTTC.

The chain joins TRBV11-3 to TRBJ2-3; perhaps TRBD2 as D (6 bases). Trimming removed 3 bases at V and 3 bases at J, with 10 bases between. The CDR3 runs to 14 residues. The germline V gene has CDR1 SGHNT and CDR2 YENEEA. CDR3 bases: TGTGCCAGCAGCTTGCCCGGGAGTACAGATACGCAGTATTTT. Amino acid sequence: CASSLPGSTDTQYF.

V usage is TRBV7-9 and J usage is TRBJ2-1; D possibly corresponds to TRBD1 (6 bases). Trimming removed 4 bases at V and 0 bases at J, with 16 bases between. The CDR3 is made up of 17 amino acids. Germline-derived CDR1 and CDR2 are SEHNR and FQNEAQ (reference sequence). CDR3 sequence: CASSSSDRTHSYNEQFF. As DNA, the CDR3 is TGTGCCAGCAGCTCATCAGACAGGACCCACTCCTACAATGAGCAGTTCTTC.

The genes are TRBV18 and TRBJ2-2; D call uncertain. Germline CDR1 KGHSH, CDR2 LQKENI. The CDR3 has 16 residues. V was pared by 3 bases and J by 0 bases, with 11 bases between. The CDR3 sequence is CASSPDTAPNTGELFF. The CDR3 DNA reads TGTGCCAGCTCACCCGACACGGCTCCGAACACCGGGGAGCTGTTTTTT.

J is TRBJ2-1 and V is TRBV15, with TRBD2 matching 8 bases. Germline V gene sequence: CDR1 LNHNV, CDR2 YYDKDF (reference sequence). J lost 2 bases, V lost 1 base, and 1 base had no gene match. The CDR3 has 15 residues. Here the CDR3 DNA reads TGTGCCACCAGCAGAGGAGCGGGGGCCTACAATGAGCAGTTCTTC. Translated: CATSRGAGAYNEQFF.

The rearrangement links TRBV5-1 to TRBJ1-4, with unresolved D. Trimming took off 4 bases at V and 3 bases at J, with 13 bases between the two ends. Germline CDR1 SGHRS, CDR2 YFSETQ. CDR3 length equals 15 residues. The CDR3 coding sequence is TGCGCCAGCAGCATATCCCCCTTGCCTAATGAAAAACTGTTTTTT. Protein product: CASSISPLPNEKLFF.

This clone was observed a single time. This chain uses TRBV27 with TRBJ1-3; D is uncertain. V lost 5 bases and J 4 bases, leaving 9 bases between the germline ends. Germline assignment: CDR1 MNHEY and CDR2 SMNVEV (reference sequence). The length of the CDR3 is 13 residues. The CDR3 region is CASSRGDGNTIYF. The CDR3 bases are TGTGCCAGCAGTCGGGGAGACGGAAACACCATATATTTT.

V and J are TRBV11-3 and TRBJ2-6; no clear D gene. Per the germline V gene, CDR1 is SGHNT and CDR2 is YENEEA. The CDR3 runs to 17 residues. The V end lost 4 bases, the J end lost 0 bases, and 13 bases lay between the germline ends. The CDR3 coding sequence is TGTGCCAGCAGCTCCTCTTACACCAGCTCTGGGGCCAACGTCCTGACTTTC. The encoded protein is CASSSSYTSSGANVLTF.

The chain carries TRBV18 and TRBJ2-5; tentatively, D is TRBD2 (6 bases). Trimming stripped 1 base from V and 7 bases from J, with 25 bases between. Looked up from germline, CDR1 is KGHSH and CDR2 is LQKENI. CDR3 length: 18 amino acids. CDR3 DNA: TGTGCCAGCTCACCACAGGAGGGGCGGCTAGCAAAAAGGGGGACCCAGTACTTC. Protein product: CASSPQEGRLAKRGTQYF.

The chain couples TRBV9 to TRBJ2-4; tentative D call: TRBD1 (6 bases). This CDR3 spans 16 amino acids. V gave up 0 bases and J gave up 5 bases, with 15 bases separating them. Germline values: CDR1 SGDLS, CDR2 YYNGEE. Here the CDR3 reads CASSVEGHWAQNIQYF. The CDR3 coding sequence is TGTGCCAGCAGCGTAGAGGGACATTGGGCCCAAAACATTCAGTACTTC.

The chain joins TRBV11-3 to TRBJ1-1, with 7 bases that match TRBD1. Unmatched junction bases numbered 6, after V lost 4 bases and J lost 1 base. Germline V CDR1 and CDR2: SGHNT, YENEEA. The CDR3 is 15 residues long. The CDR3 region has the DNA TGTGCCAGCAGCTCCCGACAGGGAGGGAACACTGAAGCTTTCTTT. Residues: CASSSRQGGNTEAFF.

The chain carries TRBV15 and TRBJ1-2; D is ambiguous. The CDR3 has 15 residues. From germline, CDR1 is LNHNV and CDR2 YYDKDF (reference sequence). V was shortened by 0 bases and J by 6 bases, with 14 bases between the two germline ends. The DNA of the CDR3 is TGTGCCACCAGCAGAGATAGAGCGCCCATGGATGGCTACACCTTC. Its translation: CATSRDRAPMDGYTF. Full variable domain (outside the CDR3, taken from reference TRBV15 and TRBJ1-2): DAMVIQNPRYQVTQFGKPVTLSCSQTLNHNVMYWYQQKSSQAPKLLFHYYDKDFNNEADTPDNFQSRRPNTSFCFLDIRSPGLGDTAMYLCATSRDRAPMDGYTFGSGTRLTVV.

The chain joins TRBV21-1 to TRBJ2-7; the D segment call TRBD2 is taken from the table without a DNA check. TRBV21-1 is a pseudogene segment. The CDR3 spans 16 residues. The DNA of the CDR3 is TGTGCCAGATCAGCTCCCGGACTAGCGGGAGTTGTCGAGCAGTACGTC. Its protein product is CARSAPGLAGVVEQYV.

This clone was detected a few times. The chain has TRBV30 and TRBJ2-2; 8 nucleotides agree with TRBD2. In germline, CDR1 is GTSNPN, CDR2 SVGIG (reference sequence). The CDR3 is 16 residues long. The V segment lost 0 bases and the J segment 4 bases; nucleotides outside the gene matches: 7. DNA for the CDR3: TGTGCCTGGAGTGTGGGGGGTGCGGGAGGCACCGGGGAGCTGTTTTTT. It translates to CAWSVGGAGGTGELFF.

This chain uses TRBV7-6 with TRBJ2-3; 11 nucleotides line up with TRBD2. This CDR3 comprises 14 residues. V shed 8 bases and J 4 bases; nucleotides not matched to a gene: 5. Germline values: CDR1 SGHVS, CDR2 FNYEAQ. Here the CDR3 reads CASGSGRAADTQYF. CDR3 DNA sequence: TGTGCCAGCGGTAGCGGGAGGGCCGCAGATACGCAGTATTTT.

For the CDR3, the DNA is TGTGCCAGCAGCTTGGTGGAGCGGGCGGACTCCTACGAGCAGTACTTC. Its protein product is CASSLVERADSYEQYF. V gene TRBV5-5 combines with J gene TRBJ2-7; D is possibly TRBD2 (6 bases). CDR3 size: 16 residues. CDR1 and CDR2 from the germline V gene are SGHKS and YYEKEE (reference sequence). V lost 0 bases, J lost 0 bases, and 13 bases lay in between.

The CDR3 protein is CASSPPAVAAYNEQFF. CDR3 DNA: TGCGCCAGCAGCCCCCCTGCGGTGGCCGCCTACAATGAGCAGTTCTTC. The chain links TRBV4-1 to TRBJ2-1; D unclear. This CDR3 spans 16 amino acids. Deletions cut 4 bases from V and 2 bases from J, with 15 bases between. Germline V gives CDR1 MGHRA, CDR2 YSYEKL.

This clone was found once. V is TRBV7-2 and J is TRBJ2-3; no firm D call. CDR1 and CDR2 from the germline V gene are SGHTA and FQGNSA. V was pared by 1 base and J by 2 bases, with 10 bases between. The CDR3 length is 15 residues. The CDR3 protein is CASSLELTNTDTQYF. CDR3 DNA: TGTGCCAGCAGCTTAGAACTTACCAACACAGATACGCAGTATTTT.

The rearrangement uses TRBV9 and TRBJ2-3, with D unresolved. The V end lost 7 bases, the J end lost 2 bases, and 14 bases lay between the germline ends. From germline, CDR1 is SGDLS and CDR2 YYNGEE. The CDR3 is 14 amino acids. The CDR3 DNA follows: TGTGCCAGCGCCCTTCTGGGGTCCACAGATACGCAGTATTTT. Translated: CASALLGSTDTQYF.